This record looks at one TCR beta chain sequence and its context. This specimen comes from a study of blood T cell repertoires in COVID-19. Study context: Acute and convalescent COVID-19 specimens originated in the United States, Italy and Spain. PBMCs, B-cell-depleted T cells, or T cells were the source of the cDNA or gDNA that made up the material.

Study processing details: Reference gene primer amplification in the assay estimated nucleated cell counts. The protocol was immunoSEQ multiplex PCR, while the TCRdb copy is restricted to in-frame clones and leaves out a portion. V, J and clone size derive from that table, while D and trimming were established from the DNA sequence. Here the sample spans about 280,000 clones, roughly 90% being singletons. Followed over time, Seattle patients had been enrolled while infection was active. CDR1 and CDR2 from the germline V gene are SGHNT and YYREEE (reference sequence). J lost 7 bases, V lost 1 base, and 2 bases had no gene match. The length of the CDR3 is 14 residues.

The source of this sequence is a woman aged 30 to 39 with COVID-19, enrolled during active disease. The sample consisted of peripheral blood. The chain couples TRBV5-4 to TRBJ2-2, with 9 bases matching TRBD1. The chain's CDR3 is CASSLTGGVGELFF. The CDR3, as DNA: TGTGCCAGCAGCTTGACAGGGGGCGTCGGGGAGCTGTTTTTT.